What follows describes a single TCR beta chain. These data come from a study of control samples from healthy donors and cancer patients. CDR3 length: 15 residues. Germline lookup yields CDR1 MDHEN and CDR2 SYDVKM. V trimming: 2 bases; J trimming: 0 bases; junction bases outside the gene matches: 2. The protocol was immunoSEQ multiplex PCR, while the TCRdb copy is restricted to in-frame clones and leaves out a portion. The sample consists of under 450,000 clones, approximately 90% of them appearing once. The source material was PBMCs. The TCR comes from a man aged 35 to 55 with head and neck cancer. This sequence joins TRBV28 and TRBJ2-5, with 8 positions matching TRBD1. This chain's CDR3 is CASSLDRGYQETQYF. In DNA form, the CDR3 reads TGTGCCAGCAGTTTAGACAGGGGATACCAAGAGACCCAGTACTTC.